This T cell receptor (beta chain) is from a study of type 1 regulatory T cells. Study-level background: T-allo10 is an in vitro-generated, Tr1-enriched CD4 T cell product specific for alloantigen.

TCRdb itself ran the reads through MiXCR, one entry per CDR3 protein. The table has tens of thousands of distinct CDR3 sequences, 10% to 15% seen once. The sample holds many counts of this clonotype. Antigen specificity is unknown. Germline CDR1 reads SGHRS; CDR2 reads YFSETQ. This CDR3 contains 14 residues. V shed 1 base and J shed 0 bases, with 5 bases lying between them. This sequence was found in a human donor in good health. V and J are TRBV5-1 and TRBJ2-1; maybe TRBD1 (5 bases). The source material was cultured non-Tr1 T cells, either the whole culture or a sorted T cell fraction (not recorded which). The CDR3 here is CASSLQGSYNEQFF. The CDR3 DNA reads TGCGCCAGCAGCTTGCAGGGCTCCTACAATGAGCAGTTCTTC.